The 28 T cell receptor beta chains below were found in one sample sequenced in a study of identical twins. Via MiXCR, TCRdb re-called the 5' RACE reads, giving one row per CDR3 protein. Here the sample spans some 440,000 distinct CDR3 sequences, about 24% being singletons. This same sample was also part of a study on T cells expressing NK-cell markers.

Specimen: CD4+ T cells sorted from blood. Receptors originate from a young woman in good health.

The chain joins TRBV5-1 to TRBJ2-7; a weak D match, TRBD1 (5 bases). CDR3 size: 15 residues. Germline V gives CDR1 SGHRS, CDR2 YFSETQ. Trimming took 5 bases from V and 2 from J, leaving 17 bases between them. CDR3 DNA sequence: TGCGCCAGCAGTTTTACAGACAGTCGAACCTACGAGCAGTACTTC. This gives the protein CASSFTDSRTYEQYF.

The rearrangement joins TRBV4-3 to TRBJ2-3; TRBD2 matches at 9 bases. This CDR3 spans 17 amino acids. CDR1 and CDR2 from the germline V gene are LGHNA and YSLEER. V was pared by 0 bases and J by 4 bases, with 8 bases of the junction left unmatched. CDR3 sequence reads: CASSQDMGLARPDTQYF. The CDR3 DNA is TGCGCCAGCAGCCAAGATATGGGACTAGCTCGCCCAGATACGCAGTATTTT.

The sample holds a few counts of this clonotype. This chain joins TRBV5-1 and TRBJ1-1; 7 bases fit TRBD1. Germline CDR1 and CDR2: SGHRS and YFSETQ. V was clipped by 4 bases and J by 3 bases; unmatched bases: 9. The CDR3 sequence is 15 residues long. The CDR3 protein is CASSRKQGSDTEAFF. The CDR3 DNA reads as TGCGCCAGCAGCCGAAAACAGGGGTCCGACACTGAAGCTTTCTTT.

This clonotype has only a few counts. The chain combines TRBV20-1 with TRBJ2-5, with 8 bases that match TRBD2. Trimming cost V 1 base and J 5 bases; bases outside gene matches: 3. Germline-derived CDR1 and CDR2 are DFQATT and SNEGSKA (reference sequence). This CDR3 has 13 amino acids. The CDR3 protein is CSARGSGVETQYF. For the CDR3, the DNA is TGCAGTGCTAGAGGTAGCGGGGTTGAGACCCAGTACTTC.

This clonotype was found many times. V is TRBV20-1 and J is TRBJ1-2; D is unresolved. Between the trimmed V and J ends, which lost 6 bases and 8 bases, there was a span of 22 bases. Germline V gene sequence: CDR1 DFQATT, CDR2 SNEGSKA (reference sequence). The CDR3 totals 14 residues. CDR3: CSAEGSRAERGYTF. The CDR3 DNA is TGCAGTGCGGAAGGTTCTCGGGCAGAACGAGGCTACACCTTC.

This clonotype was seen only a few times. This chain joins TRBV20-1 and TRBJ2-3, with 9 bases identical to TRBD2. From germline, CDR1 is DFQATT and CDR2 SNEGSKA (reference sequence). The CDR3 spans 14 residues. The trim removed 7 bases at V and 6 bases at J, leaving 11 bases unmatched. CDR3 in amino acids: CSGTRTSEGDTQYF. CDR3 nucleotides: TGCAGTGGGACTAGGACTAGCGAAGGGGATACGCAGTATTTT.

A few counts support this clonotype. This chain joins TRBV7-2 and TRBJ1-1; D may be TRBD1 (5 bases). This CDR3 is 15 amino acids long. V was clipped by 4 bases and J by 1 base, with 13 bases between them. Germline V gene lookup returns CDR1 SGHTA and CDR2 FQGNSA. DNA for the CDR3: TGTGCCAGCAGCTCGGGACCTATCCGGAACACTGAAGCTTTCTTT. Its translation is CASSSGPIRNTEAFF.

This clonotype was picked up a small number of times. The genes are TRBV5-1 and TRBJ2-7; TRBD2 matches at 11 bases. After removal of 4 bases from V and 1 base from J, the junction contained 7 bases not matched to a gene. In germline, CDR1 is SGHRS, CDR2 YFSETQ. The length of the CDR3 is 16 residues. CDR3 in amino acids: CASSRAGTSGSYEQYF. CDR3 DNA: TGCGCCAGCAGCAGAGCCGGGACTAGCGGTTCCTACGAGCAGTACTTC.

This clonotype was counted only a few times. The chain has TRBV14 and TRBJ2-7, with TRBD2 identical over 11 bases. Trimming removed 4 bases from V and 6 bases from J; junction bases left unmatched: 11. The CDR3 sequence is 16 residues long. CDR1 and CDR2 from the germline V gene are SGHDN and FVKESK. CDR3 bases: TGTGCCAGCAGCCCGAAGATAGCGGGAGGGCCGACCGAGCAGTACTTC. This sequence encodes CASSPKIAGGPTEQYF.

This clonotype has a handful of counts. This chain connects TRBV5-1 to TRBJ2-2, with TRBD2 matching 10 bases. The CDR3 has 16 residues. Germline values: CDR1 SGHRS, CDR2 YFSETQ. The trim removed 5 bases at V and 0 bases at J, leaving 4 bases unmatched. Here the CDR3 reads CASRSSGGPNTGELFF. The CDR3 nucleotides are TGCGCCAGCAGGTCTAGCGGGGGCCCGAACACCGGGGAGCTGTTTTTT.

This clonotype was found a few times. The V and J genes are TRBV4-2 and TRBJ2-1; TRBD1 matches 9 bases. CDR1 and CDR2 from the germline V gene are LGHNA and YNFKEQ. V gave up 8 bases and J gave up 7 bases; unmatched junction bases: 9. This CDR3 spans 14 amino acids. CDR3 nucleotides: TGTGCCAGCCAGAACCCGGGACAGGGAAATGAGCAGTTCTTC. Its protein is CASQNPGQGNEQFF.

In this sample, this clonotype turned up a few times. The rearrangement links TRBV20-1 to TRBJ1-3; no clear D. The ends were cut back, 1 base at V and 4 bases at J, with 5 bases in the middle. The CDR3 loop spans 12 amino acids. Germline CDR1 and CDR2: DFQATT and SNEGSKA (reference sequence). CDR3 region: CSARGLGNTIYF. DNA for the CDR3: TGCAGTGCTAGAGGACTGGGAAACACCATATATTTT.

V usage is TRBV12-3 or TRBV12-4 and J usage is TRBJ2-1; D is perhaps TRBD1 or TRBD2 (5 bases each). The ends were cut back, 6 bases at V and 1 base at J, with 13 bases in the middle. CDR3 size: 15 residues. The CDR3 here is CASRQRDVSYNEQFF. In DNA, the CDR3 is TGTGCCAGCAGGCAGAGGGACGTTTCCTACAATGAGCAGTTCTTC.

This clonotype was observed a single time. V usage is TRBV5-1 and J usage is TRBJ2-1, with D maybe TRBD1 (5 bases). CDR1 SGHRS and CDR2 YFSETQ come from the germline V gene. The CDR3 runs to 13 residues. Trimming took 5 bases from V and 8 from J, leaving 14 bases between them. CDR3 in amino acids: CASRALLGDEQFF. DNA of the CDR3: TGCGCCAGCAGGGCTTTATTAGGGGATGAGCAGTTCTTC.

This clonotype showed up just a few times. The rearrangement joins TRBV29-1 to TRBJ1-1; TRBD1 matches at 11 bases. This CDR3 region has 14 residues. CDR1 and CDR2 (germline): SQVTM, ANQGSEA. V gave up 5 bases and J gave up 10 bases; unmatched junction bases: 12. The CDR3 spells CSVLSGTGGSIAFF. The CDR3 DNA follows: TGCAGCGTTCTTTCCGGGACAGGGGGGAGCATAGCTTTCTTT. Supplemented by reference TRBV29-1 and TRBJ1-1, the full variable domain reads SAVISQKPSRDICQRGTSLTIQCQVDSQVTMMFWYRQQPGQSLTLIATANQGSEATYESGFVIDKFPISRPNLTFSTLTVSNMSPEDSSIYLCSVLSGTGGSIAFFGQGTRLTVV.

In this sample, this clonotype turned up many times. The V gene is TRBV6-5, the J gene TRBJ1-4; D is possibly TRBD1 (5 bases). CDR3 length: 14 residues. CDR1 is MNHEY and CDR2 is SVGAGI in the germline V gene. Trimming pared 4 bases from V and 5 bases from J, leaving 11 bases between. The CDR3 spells CASSSPGLNEKLFF. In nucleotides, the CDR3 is TGTGCCAGCAGTTCCCCGGGACTCAATGAAAAACTGTTTTTT.

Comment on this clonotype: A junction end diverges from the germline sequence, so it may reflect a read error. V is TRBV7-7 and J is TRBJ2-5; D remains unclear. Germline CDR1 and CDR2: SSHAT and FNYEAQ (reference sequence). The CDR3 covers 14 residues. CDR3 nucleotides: TGTGCTAGCAGCCATGGACGAACTCAAGAGACCCAGTACTTC. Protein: CASSHGRTQETQYF. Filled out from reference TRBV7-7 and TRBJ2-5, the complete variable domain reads GAGVSQSPRYKVTKRGQDVTLRCDPISSHATLYWYQQALGQGPEFLTYFNYEAQPDKSGLPSDRFSAERPEGSISTLTIQRTEQRDSAMYRCASSHGRTQETQYFGPGTRLLVL.

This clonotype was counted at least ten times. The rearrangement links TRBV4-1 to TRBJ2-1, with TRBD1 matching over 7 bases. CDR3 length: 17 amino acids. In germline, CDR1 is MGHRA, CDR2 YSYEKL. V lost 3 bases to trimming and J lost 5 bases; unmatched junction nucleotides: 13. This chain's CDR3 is CASSHKAPGQRNNEQFF. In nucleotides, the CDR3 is TGCGCCAGCAGCCATAAAGCGCCGGGACAGCGAAACAATGAGCAGTTCTTC.

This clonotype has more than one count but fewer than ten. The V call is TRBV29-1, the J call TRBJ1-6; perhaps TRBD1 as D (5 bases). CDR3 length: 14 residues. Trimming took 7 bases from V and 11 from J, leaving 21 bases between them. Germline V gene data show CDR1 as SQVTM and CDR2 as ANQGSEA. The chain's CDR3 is CSASGWGDHAPLHF. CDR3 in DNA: TGCAGCGCCTCGGGGTGGGGGGATCACGCACCCCTCCACTTT. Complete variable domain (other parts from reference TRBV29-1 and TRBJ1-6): SAVISQKPSRDICQRGTSLTIQCQVDSQVTMMFWYRQQPGQSLTLIATANQGSEATYESGFVIDKFPISRPNLTFSTLTVSNMSPEDSSIYLCSASGWGDHAPLHFGNGTRLTVT.

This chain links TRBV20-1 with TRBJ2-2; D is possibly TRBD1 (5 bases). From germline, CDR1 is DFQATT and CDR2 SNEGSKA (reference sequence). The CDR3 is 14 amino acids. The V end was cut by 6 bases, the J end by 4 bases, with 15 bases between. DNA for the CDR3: TGCAGTGCCATAAAAATGGACACCACCGGGGAGCTGTTTTTT. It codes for CSAIKMDTTGELFF.

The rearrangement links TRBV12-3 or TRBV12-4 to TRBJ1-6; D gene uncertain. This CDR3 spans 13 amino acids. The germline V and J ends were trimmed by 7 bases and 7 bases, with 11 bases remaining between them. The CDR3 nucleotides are TGTGCCAGCAAGACCTTAGAGAATTCACCCCTCCACTTT. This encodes CASKTLENSPLHF.

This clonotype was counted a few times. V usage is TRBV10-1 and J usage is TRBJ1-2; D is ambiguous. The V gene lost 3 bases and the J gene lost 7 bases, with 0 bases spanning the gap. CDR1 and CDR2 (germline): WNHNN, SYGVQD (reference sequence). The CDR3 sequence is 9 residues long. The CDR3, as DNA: TGCGCCAGCAGTGATGGCTACACCTTC. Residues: CASSDGYTF.

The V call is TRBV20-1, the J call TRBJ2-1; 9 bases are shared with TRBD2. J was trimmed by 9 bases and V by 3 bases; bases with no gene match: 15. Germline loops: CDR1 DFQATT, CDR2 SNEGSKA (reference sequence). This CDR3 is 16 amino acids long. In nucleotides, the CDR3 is TGCAGTGCTAGTAGATCCCAAGCGGGAGGTTCGATTGAGCAGTTCTTC. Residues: CSASRSQAGGSIEQFF.

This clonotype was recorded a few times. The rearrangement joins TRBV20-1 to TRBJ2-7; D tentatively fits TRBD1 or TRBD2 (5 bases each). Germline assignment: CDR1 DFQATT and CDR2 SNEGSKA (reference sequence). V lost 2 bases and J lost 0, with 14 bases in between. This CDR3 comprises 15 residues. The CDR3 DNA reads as TGCAGTGCTAGACCCCGGGGCTCGAGCTCCTACGAGCAGTACTTC. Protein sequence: CSARPRGSSSYEQYF.

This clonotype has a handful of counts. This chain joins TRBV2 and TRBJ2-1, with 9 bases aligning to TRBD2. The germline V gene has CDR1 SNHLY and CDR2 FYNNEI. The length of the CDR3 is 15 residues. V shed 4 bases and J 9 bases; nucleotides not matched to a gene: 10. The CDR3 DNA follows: TGTGCCAGCAGTGGCGGTCTAGCGGGATCGGGTGAGCAGTTCTTC. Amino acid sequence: CASSGGLAGSGEQFF.

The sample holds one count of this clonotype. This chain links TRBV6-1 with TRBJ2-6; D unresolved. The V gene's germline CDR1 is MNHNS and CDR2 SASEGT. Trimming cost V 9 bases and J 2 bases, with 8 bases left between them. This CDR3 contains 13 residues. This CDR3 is CASRNPGANVLTF. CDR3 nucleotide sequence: TGTGCCAGTAGGAATCCTGGGGCCAACGTCCTGACTTTC.

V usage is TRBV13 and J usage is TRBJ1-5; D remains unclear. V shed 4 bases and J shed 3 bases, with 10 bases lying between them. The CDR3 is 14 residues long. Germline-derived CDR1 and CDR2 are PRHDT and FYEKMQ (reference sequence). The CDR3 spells CASSWRRSNQPQHF. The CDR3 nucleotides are TGTGCCAGCAGCTGGAGGCGTTCCAATCAGCCCCAGCATTTT.

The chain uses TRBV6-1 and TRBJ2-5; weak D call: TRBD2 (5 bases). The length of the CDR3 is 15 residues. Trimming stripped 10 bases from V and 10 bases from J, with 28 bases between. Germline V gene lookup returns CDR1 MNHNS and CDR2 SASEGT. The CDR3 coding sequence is TGTGCCATCGGGGAAGCCGCGCTTAGCAGTCGGGACCAGTACTTC. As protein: CAIGEAALSSRDQYF.